The next 23 T cell receptor beta chains were all read from a single sample in a study of shared clonotypes between healthy human individuals. Data came from immunoSEQ multiplex PCR; TCRdb stores just in-frame clones and leaves some out. Among roughly 2.6 million clones, 90% to 95% were seen once, and the ten largest hold around 0.14%. The specimen sequenced was naive CD4+ T cells sorted from blood. Subset of the sample: CD45RA+ positively selected. These receptors came from a young man in good health.

The V gene is TRBV10-2, the J gene TRBJ2-7; D is unresolved. Per the germline V gene, CDR1 is WSHSY and CDR2 is SAAADI. Trimming left V 2 bases short and J 10 bases short, with 9 bases between. The CDR3 spans 11 residues. CDR3 DNA sequence: TGCGCCAGCAGTGAGCTCCAGGAACAGTACTTC. Its translation: CASSELQEQYF.

V gene TRBV5-1 combines with J gene TRBJ2-7, with D possibly called TRBD1 or TRBD2 (5 bases each). The germline V gene has CDR1 SGHRS and CDR2 YFSETQ. The CDR3 spans 14 residues. V lost 0 bases and J lost 5, with 12 bases in between. The CDR3 DNA reads TGCGCCAGCAGCTTGGGTCTTTGGGACCACGAGCAGTACTTC. This codes for CASSLGLWDHEQYF.

The genes are TRBV6-1 and TRBJ1-2; TRBD1 matches at 9 bases. The germline gives CDR1 MNHNS, CDR2 SASEGT. With V trimmed by 5 bases and J by 8 bases, 12 bases remained unmatched. There are 15 residues in the CDR3. CDR3 loop: CASSLNPGQGSGYTF. In DNA form, the CDR3 reads TGTGCCAGCAGTCTTAACCCGGGACAGGGTAGCGGCTACACCTTC.

The table lists this clone with a count of one. The gene calls are TRBV9 and TRBJ2-1; 8 bases are a match to TRBD2. Looked up from germline, CDR1 is SGDLS and CDR2 is YYNGEE. The CDR3 spans 14 residues. V trimming: 4 bases; J trimming: 9 bases; junction bases outside the gene matches: 9. CDR3 amino acids: CASSPLGLAGEQFF. The CDR3 coding sequence is TGTGCCAGCAGCCCCCTAGGGCTAGCGGGTGAGCAGTTCTTC.

The chain recombines TRBV28 with TRBJ1-2, with D possibly being TRBD1 (5 bases). This CDR3 is built from 14 residues. The germline V gene encodes CDR1 MDHEN and CDR2 SYDVKM. Trimming stripped 10 bases from V and 4 bases from J, with 19 bases between. CDR3 region: CAIGTQVASYGYTF. CDR3 in DNA: TGTGCCATCGGGACGCAAGTCGCGTCCTATGGCTACACCTTC.

The chain combines TRBV4-3 with TRBJ2-1; 7 bases line up with TRBD2. The CDR3 runs 14 residues. Trimming removed 0 bases from V and 6 bases from J; junction bases left unmatched: 2. Germline CDR1 reads LGHNA; CDR2 reads YSLEER. For the CDR3, the DNA is TGCGCCAGCAGCCAAGAGACTAGCTTCAATGAGCAGTTCTTC. Its protein is CASSQETSFNEQFF.

Of note for this clone: At one of its ends the junction is not consistent with the germline gene, which may arise from a read error. The chain has TRBV7-7 and TRBJ2-3, with TRBD1 identical over 9 bases. CDR3 length equals 15 residues. Germline loops: CDR1 SSHAT, CDR2 FNYEAQ (reference sequence). CDR3 amino acids: CASSPRDRVGDTQYF. DNA for the CDR3: TGTGCTAGCAGCCCCCGGGACAGGGTAGGAGATACGCAGTATTTT.

The gene calls are TRBV30 and TRBJ2-6; 9 bases agree with TRBD2. Losses at the gene ends were 0 bases for V and 3 bases for J; bases not matched to a gene: 6. Per the germline V gene, CDR1 is GTSNPN and CDR2 is SVGIG (reference sequence). This CDR3 region has 17 residues. CDR3 residues: CAWSVFSGRGGANVLTF. The CDR3 DNA sequence: TGTGCCTGGAGTGTCTTTAGCGGGAGAGGTGGGGCCAACGTCCTGACTTTC.

On this clone itself: Other DNA sequences of this sample code for an identical CDR3. The chain recombines TRBV18 with TRBJ2-7, with D possibly being TRBD1 (6 bases). The CDR3 is made up of 14 amino acids. Trimming removed 5 bases from V and 2 bases from J, with 13 bases in between. CDR1 is KGHSH and CDR2 is LQKENI in the germline V gene. CDR3 sequence (DNA): TGTGCCAGCTCAGCTACGACAGGTCCCTACGAGCAGTACTTC. This sequence encodes CASSATTGPYEQYF.

This rearrangement joins TRBV7-2 to TRBJ2-7; a weak D match, TRBD1 (6 bases). This CDR3 has 14 residues. Germline CDR1 reads SGHTA; CDR2 reads FQGNSA. V was clipped by 5 bases and J by 0 bases, with 11 bases between them. The CDR3 reads CASSTGFTSYEQYF. The CDR3 nucleotides are TGTGCCAGCAGCACAGGGTTCACCTCCTACGAGCAGTACTTC.

The rearrangement uses TRBV7-2 and TRBJ1-6, with D uncertain. V dropped 2 bases and J dropped 4 bases, with 6 bases sitting between them. The CDR3 is 14 amino acids. The germline CDR1 and CDR2 sequences are SGHTA and FQGNSA. The CDR3 DNA is TGTGCCAGCAGCTTATTCCAGTATAATTCACCCCTCCACTTT. The encoded protein is CASSLFQYNSPLHF.

This clone was seen once. This chain connects TRBV28 to TRBJ2-1; 11 nucleotides line up with TRBD2. Per the germline V gene, CDR1 is MDHEN and CDR2 is SYDVKM. CDR3 size: 15 residues. J lost 9 bases, V lost 5 bases, and 9 bases had no gene match. The CDR3 coding sequence is TGTGCCAGCAGTCGTAGACTAGCGGGGACTACTGAGCAGTTCTTC. Protein: CASSRRLAGTTEQFF.

This rearrangement joins TRBV18 to TRBJ2-5, with a possible D match to TRBD1 (5 bases). Per the germline V gene, CDR1 is KGHSH and CDR2 is LQKENI. The CDR3 extends over 14 amino acids. V lost 1 base and J 5 bases, leaving 11 bases between the germline ends. For the CDR3, the DNA is TGTGCCAGCTCACCACGGTCAGGGTGGGAGACCCAGTACTTC. Amino acids: CASSPRSGWETQYF.

The V call is TRBV18, the J call TRBJ1-1; maybe TRBD1 (5 bases). The CDR3 loop spans 17 amino acids. Germline V CDR1 and CDR2: KGHSH, LQKENI. V dropped 0 bases and J dropped 1 base, with 15 bases sitting between them. CDR3 sequence (DNA): TGTGCCAGCTCACCACCTATTCAGGGCAGTGGGAACACTGAAGCTTTCTTT. Its protein product is CASSPPIQGSGNTEAFF.

The CDR3 sequence: CASSLAPTGGSGNTIYF. DNA of the CDR3: TGTGCCAGCAGCTTAGCCCCGACAGGGGGATCTGGAAACACCATATATTTT. This chain connects TRBV7-2 to TRBJ1-3; 9 bases fit TRBD1. V dropped 0 bases and J dropped 1; count of bases not matched to a gene: 4. This CDR3 has 17 amino acids. CDR1 SGHTA and CDR2 FQGNSA come from the germline V gene.

V is TRBV18 and J is TRBJ2-6; a possible D gene is TRBD1 (6 bases). Germline V gene lookup returns CDR1 KGHSH and CDR2 LQKENI. This CDR3 is built from 16 residues. V was trimmed by 3 bases and J by 4 bases, leaving 13 bases between them. Written as DNA, the CDR3 is TGTGCCAGCTCACCCAACACAGGGTCCGGGGCCAACGTCCTGACTTTC. It is translated as CASSPNTGSGANVLTF.

J is TRBJ1-6 and V is TRBV18; D might be TRBD1 (6 bases). Germline V gene lookup returns CDR1 KGHSH and CDR2 LQKENI. The length of the CDR3 is 17 residues. Trimming cost V 3 bases and J 7 bases, with 19 bases left between them. The CDR3 is CASSPLGGRGENSPLHF. CDR3 in DNA: TGTGCCAGCTCACCGCTCGGGGGGCGCGGGGAGAATTCACCCCTCCACTTT. Full variable domain (rest looked up from reference TRBV18 and TRBJ1-6): NAGVMQNPRHLVRRRGQEARLRCSPMKGHSHVYWYRQLPEEGLKFMVYLQKENIIDESGMPKERFSAEFPKEGPSILRIQQVVRGDSAAYFCASSPLGGRGENSPLHFGNGTRLTVT.

The rearrangement links TRBV28 to TRBJ1-2; 9 bases map to TRBD1. After removal of 5 bases from V and 4 bases from J, the junction contained 11 bases not matched to a gene. Germline V gene sequence: CDR1 MDHEN, CDR2 SYDVKM. The CDR3 spans 16 residues. The CDR3 DNA follows: TGTGCCAGCAGTCAGACAGGGGGGGGAGCTAGCTATGGCTACACCTTC. It specifies CASSQTGGGASYGYTF.

The chain links TRBV5-1 to TRBJ2-5; TRBD2 matches 8 bases. With 9 bases clipped from V and 5 bases from J, the junction kept 3 bases outside the gene matches. The CDR3 length is 11 residues. From germline, CDR1 is SGHRS and CDR2 YFSETQ. The CDR3 DNA follows: TGCGCCACCTCGGGGGGGGAGACCCAGTACTTC. It specifies CATSGGETQYF.

V gene TRBV5-4 combines with J gene TRBJ1-6; no reliable D call. Germline CDR1 SGHNT, CDR2 YYREEE (reference sequence). V was pared by 4 bases and J by 5 bases, with 13 bases between. The CDR3 is 15 residues long. CDR3 protein: CASSTRNVDNSPLHF. CDR3 nucleotide sequence: TGTGCCAGCAGCACCCGGAACGTAGATAATTCACCCCTCCACTTT.

V is TRBV7-9 and J is TRBJ2-1; no clear D. Deletions cut 1 base from V and 8 bases from J, with 3 bases between. The CDR3 runs 11 residues. The germline gives CDR1 SEHNR, CDR2 FQNEAQ (reference sequence). The CDR3 nucleotides read TGTGCCAGCAGCTTAGTTTATGAGCAGTTCTTC. Protein product: CASSLVYEQFF. The full variable domain, completed using reference TRBV7-9 and TRBJ2-1, is DTGVSQNPRHKITKRGQNVTFRCDPISEHNRLYWYRQTLGQGPEFLTYFQNEAQLEKSRLLSDRFSAERPKGSFSTLEIQRTEQGDSAMYLCASSLVYEQFFGPGTRLTVL.

This chain joins TRBV11-2 and TRBJ2-7; TRBD2 matches at 8 bases. J gave up 0 bases and V 5 bases, and 6 bases lay outside the gene matches. Looked up from germline, CDR1 is SGHAT and CDR2 is FQNNGV. The CDR3 has 15 amino acids. The CDR3 region is CASSITSGSSYEQYF. The CDR3 coding sequence is TGTGCCAGCAGCATAACTAGCGGTTCCTCCTACGAGCAGTACTTC.

V usage is TRBV4-1 and J usage is TRBJ2-7; maybe TRBD1 (7 bases). CDR3 length: 15 amino acids. CDR1 and CDR2 from the germline V gene are MGHRA and YSYEKL. V dropped 7 bases and J dropped 0 bases, with 16 bases sitting between them. CDR3 in amino acids: CASTPGGGLSYEQYF. CDR3 in DNA: TGCGCCAGCACCCCAGGAGGGGGCCTCTCCTACGAGCAGTACTTC.